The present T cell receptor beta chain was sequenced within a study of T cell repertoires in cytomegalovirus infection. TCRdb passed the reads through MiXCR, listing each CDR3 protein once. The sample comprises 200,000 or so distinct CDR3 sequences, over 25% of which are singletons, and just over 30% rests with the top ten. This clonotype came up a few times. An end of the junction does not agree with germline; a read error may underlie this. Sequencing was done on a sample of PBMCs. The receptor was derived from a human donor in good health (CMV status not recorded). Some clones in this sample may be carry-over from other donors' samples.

CDR3 DNA sequence: TGTGCTAGCAGCTTCGCGAACACAGATACGCAGTATTTT. It specifies CASSFANTDTQYF. The rearrangement links TRBV7-6 to TRBJ2-3; D is ambiguous. Germline CDR1 reads SGHVS; CDR2 reads FNYEAQ. There are 13 residues in the CDR3.